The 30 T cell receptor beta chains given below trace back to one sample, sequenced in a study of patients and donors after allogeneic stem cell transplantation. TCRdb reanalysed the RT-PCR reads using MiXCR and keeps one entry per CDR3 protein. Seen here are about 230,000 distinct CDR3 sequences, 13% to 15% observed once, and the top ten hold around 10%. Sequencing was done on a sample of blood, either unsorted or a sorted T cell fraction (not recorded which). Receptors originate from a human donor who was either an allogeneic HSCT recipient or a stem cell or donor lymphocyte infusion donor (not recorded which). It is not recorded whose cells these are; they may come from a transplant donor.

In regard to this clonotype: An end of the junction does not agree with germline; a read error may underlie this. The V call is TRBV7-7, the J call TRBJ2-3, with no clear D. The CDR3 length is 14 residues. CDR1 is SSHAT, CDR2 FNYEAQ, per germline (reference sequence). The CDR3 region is CASSPLGVADTQYF. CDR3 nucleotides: TGTGCTAGCAGCCCCCTTGGGGTGGCAGATACGCAGTATTTT.

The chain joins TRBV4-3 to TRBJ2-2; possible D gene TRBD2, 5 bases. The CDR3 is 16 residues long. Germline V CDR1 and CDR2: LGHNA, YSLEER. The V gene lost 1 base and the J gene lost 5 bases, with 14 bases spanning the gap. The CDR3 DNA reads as TGCGCCAGCAGCCAAGTGGTCGGGGTAGAAACCGGGGAGCTGTTTTTT. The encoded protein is CASSQVVGVETGELFF.

The CDR3 sequence is CASSLAAYEQYF. DNA for the CDR3: TGTGCCAGCAGCCTGGCTGCCTACGAGCAGTACTTC. This chain connects TRBV7-2 to TRBJ2-7; D is unclear. The germline V gene has CDR1 SGHTA and CDR2 FQGNSA. The V gene lost 5 bases and the J gene lost 2 bases, with 7 bases spanning the gap. The CDR3 totals 12 residues.

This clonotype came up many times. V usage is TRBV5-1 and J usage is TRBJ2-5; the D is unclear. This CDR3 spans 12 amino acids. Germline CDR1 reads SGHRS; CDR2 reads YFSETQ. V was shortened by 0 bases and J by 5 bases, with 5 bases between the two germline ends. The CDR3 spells CASSLADETQYF. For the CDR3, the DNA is TGCGCCAGCAGCTTGGCCGACGAGACCCAGTACTTC.

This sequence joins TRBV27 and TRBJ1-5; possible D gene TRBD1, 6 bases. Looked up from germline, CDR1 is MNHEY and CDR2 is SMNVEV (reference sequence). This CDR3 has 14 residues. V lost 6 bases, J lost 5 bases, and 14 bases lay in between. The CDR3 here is CASSPGADYQPQHF. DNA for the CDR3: TGTGCCAGCAGCCCGGGGGCAGATTATCAGCCCCAGCATTTT.

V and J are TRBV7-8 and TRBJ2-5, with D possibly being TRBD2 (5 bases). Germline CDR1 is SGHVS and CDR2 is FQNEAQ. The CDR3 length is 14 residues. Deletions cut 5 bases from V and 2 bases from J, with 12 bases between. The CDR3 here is CASSPREGQETQYF. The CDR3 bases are TGTGCCAGCAGCCCACGCGAGGGTCAAGAGACCCAGTACTTC.

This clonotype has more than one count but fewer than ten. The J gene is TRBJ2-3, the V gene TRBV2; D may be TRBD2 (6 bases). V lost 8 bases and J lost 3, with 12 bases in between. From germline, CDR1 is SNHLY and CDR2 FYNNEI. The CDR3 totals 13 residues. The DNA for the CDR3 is TGTGCCAGCCGGAGGGACGCAACAGATACGCAGTATTTT. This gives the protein CASRRDATDTQYF. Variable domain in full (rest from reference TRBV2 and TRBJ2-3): EPEVTQTPSHQVTQMGQEVILRCVPISNHLYFYWYRQILGQKVEFLVSFYNNEISEKSEIFDDQFSVERPDGSNFTLKIRSTKLEDSAMYFCASRRDATDTQYFGPGTRLTVL.

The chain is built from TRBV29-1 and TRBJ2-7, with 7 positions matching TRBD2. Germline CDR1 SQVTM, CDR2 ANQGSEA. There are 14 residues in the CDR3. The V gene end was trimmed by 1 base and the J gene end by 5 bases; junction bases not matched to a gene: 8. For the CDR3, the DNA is TGCAGCGTTGAAGGTTTGGGAGGGGTTGACGAGCAGTACTTC. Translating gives CSVEGLGGVDEQYF.

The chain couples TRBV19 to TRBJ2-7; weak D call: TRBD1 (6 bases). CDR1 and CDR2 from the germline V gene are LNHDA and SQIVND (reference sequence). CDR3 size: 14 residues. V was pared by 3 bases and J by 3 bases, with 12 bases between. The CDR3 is CASSMRTELYEQYF. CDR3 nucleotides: TGTGCCAGTAGTATGAGGACAGAACTCTACGAGCAGTACTTC. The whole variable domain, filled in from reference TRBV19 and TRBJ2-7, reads DGGITQSPKYLFRKEGQNVTLSCEQNLNHDAMYWYRQDPGQGLRLIYYSQIVNDFQKGDIAEGYSVSREKKESFPLTVTSAQKNPTAFYLCASSMRTELYEQYFGPGTRLTVT.

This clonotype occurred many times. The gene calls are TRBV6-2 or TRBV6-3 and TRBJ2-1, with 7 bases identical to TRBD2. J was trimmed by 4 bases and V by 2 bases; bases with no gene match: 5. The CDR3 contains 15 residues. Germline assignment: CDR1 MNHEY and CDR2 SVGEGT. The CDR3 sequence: CASSYGGDRYNEQFF. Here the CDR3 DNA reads TGTGCCAGCAGTTACGGGGGGGACCGTTACAATGAGCAGTTCTTC.

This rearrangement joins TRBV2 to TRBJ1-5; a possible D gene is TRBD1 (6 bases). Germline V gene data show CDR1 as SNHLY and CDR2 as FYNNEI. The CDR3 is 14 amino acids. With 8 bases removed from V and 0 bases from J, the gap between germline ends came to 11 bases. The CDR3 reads CASGQTYSNQPQHF. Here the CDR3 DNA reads TGTGCCAGCGGACAGACATATAGCAATCAGCCCCAGCATTTT.

CDR3 DNA: TGTGCCAGTCGGCAGGGCTATGAGCAGTTCTTC. It is translated as CASRQGYEQFF. The chain uses TRBV19 and TRBJ2-1, with D possibly matching TRBD1 (5 bases). The CDR3 has 11 residues. Germline values: CDR1 LNHDA, CDR2 SQIVND (reference sequence). V was pared by 8 bases and J by 8 bases, with 10 bases between.

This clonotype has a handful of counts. The CDR3 coding sequence is TGTGCCAGCAGTTCGTGGCTAGCGGTCACAGATACGCAGTATTTT. This translates into CASSSWLAVTDTQYF. The rearrangement uses TRBV27 and TRBJ2-3; TRBD2 matches at 7 bases. The CDR3 is 15 amino acids. Trimming took 4 bases from V and 2 from J; bases not matched to a gene: 6. Germline-derived CDR1 and CDR2 are MNHEY and SMNVEV (reference sequence).

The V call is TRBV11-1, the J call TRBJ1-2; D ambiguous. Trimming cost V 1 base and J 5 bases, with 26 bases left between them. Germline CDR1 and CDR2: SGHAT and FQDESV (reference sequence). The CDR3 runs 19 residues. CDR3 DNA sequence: TGTGCCAGCAGCTTAGTTTGTGGACCCGCGGGTTTGGTTACGTATGGCTACACCTTC. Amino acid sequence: CASSLVCGPAGLVTYGYTF.

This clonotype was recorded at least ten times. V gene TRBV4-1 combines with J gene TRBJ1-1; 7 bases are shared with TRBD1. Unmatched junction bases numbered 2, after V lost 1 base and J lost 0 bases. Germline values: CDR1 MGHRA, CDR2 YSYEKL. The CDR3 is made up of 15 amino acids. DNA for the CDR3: TGCGCCAGCAGCCAAGCTAGGGGGCTGAACACTGAAGCTTTCTTT. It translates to CASSQARGLNTEAFF.

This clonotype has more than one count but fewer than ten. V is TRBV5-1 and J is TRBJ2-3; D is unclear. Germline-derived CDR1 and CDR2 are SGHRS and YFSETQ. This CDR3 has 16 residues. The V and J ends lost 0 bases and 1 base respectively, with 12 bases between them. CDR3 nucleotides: TGCGCCAGCAGCTTGGAACCCTTAACGGGCACAGATACGCAGTATTTT. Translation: CASSLEPLTGTDTQYF. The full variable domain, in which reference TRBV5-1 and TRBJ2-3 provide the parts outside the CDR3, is KAGVTQTPRYLIKTRGQQVTLSCSPISGHRSVSWYQQTPGQGLQFLFEYFSETQRNKGNFPGRFSGRQFSNSRSEMNVSTLELGDSALYLCASSLEPLTGTDTQYFGPGTRLTVL.

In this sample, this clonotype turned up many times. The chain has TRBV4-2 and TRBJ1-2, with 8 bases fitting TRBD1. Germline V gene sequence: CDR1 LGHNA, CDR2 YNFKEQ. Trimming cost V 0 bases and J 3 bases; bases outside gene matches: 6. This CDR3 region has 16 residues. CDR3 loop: CASSQDFAQGDYGYTF. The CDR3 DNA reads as TGTGCCAGCAGCCAAGATTTCGCACAGGGGGACTATGGCTACACCTTC.

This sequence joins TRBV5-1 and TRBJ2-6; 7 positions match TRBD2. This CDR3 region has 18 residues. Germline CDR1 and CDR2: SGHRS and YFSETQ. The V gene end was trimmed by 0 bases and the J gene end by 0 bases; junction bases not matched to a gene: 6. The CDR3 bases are TGCGCCAGCAGCTTGGTGCCAGCGGGGTCCTCTGGGGCCAACGTCCTGACTTTC. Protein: CASSLVPAGSSGANVLTF.

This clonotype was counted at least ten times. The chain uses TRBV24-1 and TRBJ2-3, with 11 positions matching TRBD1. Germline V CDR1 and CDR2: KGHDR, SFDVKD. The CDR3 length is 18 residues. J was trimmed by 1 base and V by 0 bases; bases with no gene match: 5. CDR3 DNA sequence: TGTGCCACCAGTGATTTGCGCCGGACAGGGGGCCGCACAGATACGCAGTATTTT. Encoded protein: CATSDLRRTGGRTDTQYF.

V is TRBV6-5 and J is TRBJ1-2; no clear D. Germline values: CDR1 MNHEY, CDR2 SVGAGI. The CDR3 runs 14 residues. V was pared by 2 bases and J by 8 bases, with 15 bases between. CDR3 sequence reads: CASSYQGTRGGYTF. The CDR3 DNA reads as TGTGCCAGCAGTTACCAAGGCACGAGAGGAGGCTACACCTTC.

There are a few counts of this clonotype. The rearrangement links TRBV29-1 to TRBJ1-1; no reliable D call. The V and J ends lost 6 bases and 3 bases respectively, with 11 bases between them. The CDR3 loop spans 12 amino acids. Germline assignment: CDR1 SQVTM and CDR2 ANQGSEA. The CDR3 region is CSVGVSHTEAFF. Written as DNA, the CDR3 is TGCAGCGTCGGAGTGTCTCACACTGAAGCTTTCTTT. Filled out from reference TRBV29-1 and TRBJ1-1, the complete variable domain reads SAVISQKPSRDICQRGTSLTIQCQVDSQVTMMFWYRQQPGQSLTLIATANQGSEATYESGFVIDKFPISRPNLTFSTLTVSNMSPEDSSIYLCSVGVSHTEAFFGQGTRLTVV.

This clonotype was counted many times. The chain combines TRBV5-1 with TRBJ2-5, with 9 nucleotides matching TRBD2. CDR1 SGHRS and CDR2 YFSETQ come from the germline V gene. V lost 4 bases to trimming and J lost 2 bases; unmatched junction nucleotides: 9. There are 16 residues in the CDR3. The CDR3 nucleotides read TGCGCCAGCAGCAGAAGCGGGGGGTCGGTACAAGAGACCCAGTACTTC. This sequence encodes CASSRSGGSVQETQYF.

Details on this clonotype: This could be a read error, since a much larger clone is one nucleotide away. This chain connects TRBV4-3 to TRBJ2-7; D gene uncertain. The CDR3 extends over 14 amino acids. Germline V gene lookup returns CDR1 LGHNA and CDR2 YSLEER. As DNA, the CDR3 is TGCGACAGCAGCCAAGATTGGCAGTCCTACGAGCAGTACTTC. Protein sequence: CDSSQDWQSYEQYF.

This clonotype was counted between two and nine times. CDR3 sequence: CASSVLGTAPEQYF. The CDR3 nucleotides are TGTGCCAGCAGTGTACTTGGGACGGCTCCCGAGCAGTACTTC. The chain has TRBV2 and TRBJ2-7; D tentatively reads TRBD1 or TRBD2 (5 bases each). There are 14 residues in the CDR3. The V gene's germline CDR1 is SNHLY and CDR2 FYNNEI. The V end was cut by 4 bases, the J end by 6 bases, with 16 bases between.

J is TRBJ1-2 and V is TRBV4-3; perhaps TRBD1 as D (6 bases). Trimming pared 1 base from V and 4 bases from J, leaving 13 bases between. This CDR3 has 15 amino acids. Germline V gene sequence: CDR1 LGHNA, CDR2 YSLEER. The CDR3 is CASSQVGGASYGYTF. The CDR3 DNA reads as TGCGCCAGCAGCCAAGTTGGGGGGGCGAGCTATGGCTACACCTTC.

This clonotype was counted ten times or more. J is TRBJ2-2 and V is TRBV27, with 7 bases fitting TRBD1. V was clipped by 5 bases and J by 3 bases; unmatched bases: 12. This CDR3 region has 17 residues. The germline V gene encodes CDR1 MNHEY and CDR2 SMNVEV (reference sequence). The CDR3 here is CASSAQVRQGDTGELFF. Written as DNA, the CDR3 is TGTGCCAGCAGTGCTCAGGTCCGGCAGGGGGACACCGGGGAGCTGTTTTTT.

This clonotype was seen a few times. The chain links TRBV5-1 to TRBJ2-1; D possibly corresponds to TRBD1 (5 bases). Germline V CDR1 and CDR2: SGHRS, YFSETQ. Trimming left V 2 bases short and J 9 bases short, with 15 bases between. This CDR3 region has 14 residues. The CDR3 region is CASSFSGPSSEQFF. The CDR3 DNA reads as TGCGCCAGCAGCTTCTCAGGGCCTTCCTCTGAGCAGTTCTTC.

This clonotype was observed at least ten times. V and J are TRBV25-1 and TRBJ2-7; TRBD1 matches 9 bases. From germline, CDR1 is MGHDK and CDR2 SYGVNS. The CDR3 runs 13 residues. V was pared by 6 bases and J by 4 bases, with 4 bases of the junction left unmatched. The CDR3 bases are TGTGCCAGCAGGGACAGGGGTTGGTACGAGCAGTACTTC. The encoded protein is CASRDRGWYEQYF.

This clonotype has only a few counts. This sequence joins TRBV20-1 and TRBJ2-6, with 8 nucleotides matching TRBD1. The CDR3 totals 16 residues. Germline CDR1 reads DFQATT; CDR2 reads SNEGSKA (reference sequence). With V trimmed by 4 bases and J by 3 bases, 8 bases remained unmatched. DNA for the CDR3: TGCAGTGCTACGGGACAGGACCTCCGTGGGGCCAACGTCCTGACTTTC. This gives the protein CSATGQDLRGANVLTF.

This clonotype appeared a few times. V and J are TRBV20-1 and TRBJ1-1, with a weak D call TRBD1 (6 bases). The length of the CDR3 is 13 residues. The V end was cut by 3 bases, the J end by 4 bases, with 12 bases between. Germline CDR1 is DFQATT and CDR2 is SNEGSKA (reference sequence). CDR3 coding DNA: TGCAGTGCTAGCGGGGGGCAGGCCACTGAAGCTTTCTTT. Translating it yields CSASGGQATEAFF.